These 6 T cell receptor beta chains were all obtained from the same sample, sequenced in a study of immune reconstitution after stem cell transplant in scleroderma. Using its own MiXCR run on the RT-PCR reads, TCRdb lists one record per CDR3 protein. The repertoire holds 2,000 or so distinct CDR3 sequences, with under 4.5% as singletons. This material was obtained before or after autologous hematopoietic stem cell transplantation (not recorded which). These receptors were obtained from a male donor with systemic sclerosis.

This clonotype rates as medium-sized. V usage is TRBV19 and J usage is TRBJ1-5; D is possibly TRBD1 (5 bases). V was clipped by 2 bases and J by 7 bases, with 12 bases between them. Germline values: CDR1 LNHDA, CDR2 SQIVND (reference sequence). This CDR3 spans 14 amino acids. The CDR3 nucleotides are TGTGCCAGTAGTATAACCGGGGCGGGACAGCCCCAGCATTTT. Encoded protein: CASSITGAGQPQHF.

In its sample, this clonotype ranks as medium-sized. The gene calls are TRBV20-1 and TRBJ1-2, with a weak D call TRBD1 (5 bases). CDR3 size: 11 residues. Germline CDR1 DFQATT, CDR2 SNEGSKA (reference sequence). The ends were cut back, 2 bases at V and 7 bases at J, with 8 bases in the middle. CDR3 bases: TGCAGTGCTAGACAGGGAGGTGGCTACACCTTC. Residues: CSARQGGGYTF.

This clonotype qualifies as medium-sized. The chain links TRBV6-5 to TRBJ1-5; TRBD1 might be the D (6 bases). Deletions cut 5 bases from V and 7 bases from J, with 18 bases between. This CDR3 is 15 amino acids long. Germline values: CDR1 MNHEY, CDR2 SVGAGI. The CDR3 sequence: CASSPPGVEGQPQHF. The CDR3 DNA sequence: TGTGCCAGCAGTCCGCCAGGGGTCGAGGGACAGCCCCAGCATTTT.

This clonotype is large within its sample. This chain links TRBV7-9 with TRBJ1-1; D call uncertain. This CDR3 has 12 residues. Germline V gene lookup returns CDR1 SEHNR and CDR2 FQNEAQ (reference sequence). Between the trimmed V and J ends, which lost 3 bases and 3 bases, there was a span of 5 bases. CDR3: CASSFGYTEAFF. The CDR3 bases are TGTGCCAGCAGCTTCGGATACACTGAAGCTTTCTTT.

This clonotype is deemed medium-sized. The chain uses TRBV5-1 and TRBJ1-5; TRBD1 agrees at 7 bases. Germline V CDR1 and CDR2: SGHRS, YFSETQ. The length of the CDR3 is 14 residues. V trimming: 3 bases; J trimming: 4 bases; junction bases outside the gene matches: 4. This chain's CDR3 is CASSSGQRNQPQHF. The DNA for the CDR3 is TGCGCCAGCAGCTCGGGACAGAGAAATCAGCCCCAGCATTTT.

By share of the sample, this clonotype is medium-sized (0.01 to 0.1%). The J gene is TRBJ2-1, the V gene TRBV11-2; maybe TRBD1 (7 bases). With 6 bases removed from V and 15 bases from J, the gap between germline ends came to 18 bases. The germline CDR1 and CDR2 sequences are SGHAT and FQNNGV. This CDR3 has 12 residues. CDR3 protein: CASSRDREDPFF. CDR3 nucleotides: TGTGCCAGCAGTCGAGACAGGGAGGATCCGTTCTTC.